The TCR beta chain under discussion was sequenced for a study of spatial heterogeneity in lung cancer. The sample holds many counts of this clonotype. Individually, TCR cDNA molecules were each labelled with a unique molecular identifier. TCRdb analysed the 5' RACE reads with MiXCR anew, one entry per CDR3 protein. The sample consists of about 48,000 distinct CDR3 sequences, roughly 5% of them appearing once. Sample time point: sample taken at primary tumor resection. Frozen PBMC, nontumor lung or tumor provided whole RNA, which was sequenced unsorted. Patients with untreated early-stage non-small cell lung cancer, numbering 72, were the donors. The sequence derives from a male donor with early-stage non-small cell lung cancer. Source: PBMCs, taken at surgery.

Written as DNA, the CDR3 is TGTGCCAGCAGTTCTCAGGGTTGGGACACCGGGGAGCTGTTTTTT. Translating it yields CASSSQGWDTGELFF. V usage is TRBV2 and J usage is TRBJ2-2, with D perhaps TRBD1 (5 bases). The germline CDR1 and CDR2 sequences are SNHLY and FYNNEI. The CDR3 spans 15 residues. V lost 5 bases and J 3 bases, leaving 13 bases between the germline ends.